What follows are 5 T cell receptor beta chains derived from one specimen sequenced in a study of T cells in Graves' hyperthyroidism and ophthalmopathy. RNA transcripts yielded amplified TCR beta CDR3 regions. TCR CDR3 underwent first-round RT-PCR with the HTBI primer set. In TCRdb, the multiplex PCR reads were re-called with MiXCR into one record per CDR3 protein. Among 200,000 to 250,000 distinct CDR3 sequences listed, roughly 22% were seen once. Sequenced sample: blood. The receptors derive from a woman in her thirties or forties with Graves' ophthalmopathy.

The CDR3 spells CASSQLEAGVETQYF. DNA of the CDR3: TGTGCCAGCAGCCAGTTGGAAGCGGGAGTGGAGACCCAGTACTTC. V is TRBV3-1 and J is TRBJ2-5; 8 nucleotides align to TRBD2. Trimming at V came to 3 bases and at J to 5 bases, leaving 8 bases not matched to a gene. The CDR3 totals 15 residues. In germline, CDR1 is LGHDT, CDR2 YNNKEL (reference sequence).

This clonotype was counted at least ten times. The CDR3 DNA follows: TGTGCCAGTAGTACCAATCCTGGACAGGGGCACGAGCAGTACTTC. It codes for CASSTNPGQGHEQYF. This chain connects TRBV19 to TRBJ2-7; 9 nucleotides line up with TRBD1. In germline, CDR1 is LNHDA, CDR2 SQIVND (reference sequence). CDR3 size: 15 residues. After removal of 4 bases from V and 5 bases from J, the junction contained 9 bases not matched to a gene.

This clonotype occurred many times. The CDR3 nucleotides read TGTGCCAGTAAAGAGGGCGGGAGGGCCCTCACCGGGGAGCTGTTTTTT. Encoded protein: CASKEGGRALTGELFF. This chain connects TRBV27 to TRBJ2-2; TRBD2 matches 9 bases. Germline loops: CDR1 MNHEY, CDR2 SMNVEV (reference sequence). The CDR3 is 16 amino acids. Losses at the gene ends were 9 bases for V and 4 bases for J; bases not matched to a gene: 12.

The sample holds many counts of this clonotype. The V and J genes are TRBV5-1 and TRBJ2-2; D gene unclear. V was pared by 1 base and J by 1 base, with 8 bases between. CDR3 length: 15 residues. Germline CDR1 SGHRS, CDR2 YFSETQ. CDR3 sequence: CASSLPRQNTGELFF. Written as DNA, the CDR3 is TGCGCCAGCAGCTTGCCCAGACAGAACACCGGGGAGCTGTTTTTT. The whole variable domain, remainder taken from reference TRBV5-1 and TRBJ2-2, is KAGVTQTPRYLIKTRGQQVTLSCSPISGHRSVSWYQQTPGQGLQFLFEYFSETQRNKGNFPGRFSGRQFSNSRSEMNVSTLELGDSALYLCASSLPRQNTGELFFGEGSRLTVL.

This clonotype appeared many times. The J gene is TRBJ1-5, the V gene TRBV6-5, with D unresolved. This CDR3 region has 14 residues. Germline CDR1 MNHEY, CDR2 SVGAGI. The V end was cut by 5 bases, the J end by 2 bases, with 10 bases between. This CDR3 reads CASSPTVGNQPQHF. The CDR3 DNA reads as TGTGCCAGCAGTCCGACTGTGGGCAATCAGCCCCAGCATTTT.